The 19 T cell receptor beta chains given below trace back to one sample, sequenced in a study of cytomegalovirus exposure and HLA in healthy donors (dated by TCRdb to the late 2010s). Library creation used the immunoSEQ multiplex PCR assay. For the multiplex PCR, a mixture combining 60 forward primers for TCR Vbeta segments and 13 reverse primers for TCR Jbeta segments was used. The table comes from immuneACCESS by way of TCRdb, which keeps in-frame sequences with V and J called. Part of the clones is missing from these tables; in studies checked, under half for an unresolved V gene and the rest for unknown reasons. A total of 130,000 to 150,000 clones appear in this sample, over 60% of them only once. The ten largest clones add up to around 2.9% of the sample. Source material: PBMCs. These TCRs come from a man aged 40-49 years in good health and CMV-seropositive.

This clone was counted only a few times. The genes are TRBV29-1 and TRBJ1-2, with 8 bases identical to TRBD1. After removal of 1 base from V and 4 bases from J, the junction contained 2 bases not matched to a gene. The length of the CDR3 is 13 residues. Germline CDR1 is SQVTM and CDR2 is ANQGSEA. CDR3 sequence (DNA): TGCAGCGTTGAAGGGACAGGGCGCTATGGCTACACCTTC. Translated: CSVEGTGRYGYTF.

The chain couples TRBV7-9 to TRBJ1-2; D not certain. V was clipped by 5 bases and J by 6 bases, with 19 bases between them. CDR1 is SEHNR, CDR2 FQNEAQ, per germline (reference sequence). CDR3 length equals 15 residues. The CDR3 sequence is CASSRGAILGDGYTF. The CDR3 nucleotides read TGTGCCAGCAGCCGGGGAGCGATACTTGGGGATGGCTACACCTTC.

This clone was detected a few times. The chain combines TRBV25-1 with TRBJ1-2; D ambiguous. With 5 bases removed from V and 6 bases from J, the gap between germline ends came to 4 bases. Germline loops: CDR1 MGHDK, CDR2 SYGVNS. This CDR3 has 10 residues. The CDR3 coding sequence is TGTGCCAGCAGTAATAATGGCTACACCTTC. Its translation is CASSNNGYTF.

V gene TRBV5-4 combines with J gene TRBJ2-7, with D perhaps matching TRBD1 (6 bases). Trimming pared 7 bases from V and 3 bases from J, leaving 20 bases between. Per germline, CDR1 SGHNT and CDR2 YYREEE (reference sequence). The CDR3 has 15 amino acids. CDR3 sequence: CASGPKTGSLYEQYF. The DNA of the CDR3 is TGTGCCAGCGGACCCAAGACAGGATCCCTCTACGAGCAGTACTTC.

The chain has TRBV7-2 and TRBJ2-2; weak D call: TRBD2 (6 bases). The ends were cut back, 5 bases at V and 4 bases at J, with 8 bases in the middle. Germline V CDR1 and CDR2: SGHTA, FQGNSA. The CDR3 has 13 amino acids. In DNA, the CDR3 is TGTGCCAGCAGCATGGGGGGCACCGGGGAGCTGTTTTTT. Translated: CASSMGGTGELFF.

This clone was detected a few times. V is TRBV10-3 and J is TRBJ1-5; D remains ambiguous. The CDR3 covers 16 residues. The V end lost 3 bases, the J end lost 2 bases, and 14 bases lay between the germline ends. CDR1 is ENHRY, CDR2 SYGVKD, per germline. CDR3 in DNA: TGTGCCATCAGTGATCTCGACAACGGCGGCAATCAGCCCCAGCATTTT. Its translation is CAISDLDNGGNQPQHF.

As regards this clone: The sample contains more than one DNA sequence encoding this CDR3. CDR3 sequence reads: CASSLQANTEAFF. The CDR3, as DNA: TGCGCCAGCAGCTTACAGGCGAACACTGAAGCTTTCTTT. The gene calls are TRBV5-1 and TRBJ1-1, with a possible D match to TRBD1 (5 bases). V was trimmed by 2 bases and J by 1 base, leaving 6 bases between them. The CDR3 is made up of 13 amino acids. Germline V gives CDR1 SGHRS, CDR2 YFSETQ.

V gene TRBV5-1 combines with J gene TRBJ1-2, with 10 bases that match TRBD1. Germline V gene sequence: CDR1 SGHRS, CDR2 YFSETQ. Trimming at V came to 2 bases and at J to 3 bases, leaving 1 base not matched to a gene. The length of the CDR3 is 14 residues. The CDR3 loop is CASSFGQGDYGYTF. In nucleotides, the CDR3 is TGCGCCAGCAGCTTTGGACAGGGGGACTATGGCTACACCTTC. Drawing the rest from reference TRBV5-1 and TRBJ1-2, the complete variable domain is KAGVTQTPRYLIKTRGQQVTLSCSPISGHRSVSWYQQTPGQGLQFLFEYFSETQRNKGNFPGRFSGRQFSNSRSEMNVSTLELGDSALYLCASSFGQGDYGYTFGSGTRLTVV.

The rearrangement joins TRBV6-5 to TRBJ1-6; 8 bases are a match to TRBD1. The V gene's germline CDR1 is MNHEY and CDR2 SVGAGI. This CDR3 region has 15 residues. V dropped 6 bases and J dropped 8; count of bases not matched to a gene: 9. The CDR3 DNA reads as TGTGCCAGCAGGACACAGGGGGAAGGTCATTCACCCCTCCACTTT. Protein: CASRTQGEGHSPLHF.

The chain joins TRBV19 to TRBJ2-7, with TRBD1 matching 8 bases. This CDR3 is 16 amino acids long. Germline assignment: CDR1 LNHDA and CDR2 SQIVND (reference sequence). V shed 3 bases, J shed 0 bases, and the junction held 7 bases outside the gene matches. The CDR3: CASSMTGARSSYEQYF. CDR3 nucleotide sequence: TGTGCCAGTAGTATGACAGGGGCCAGGAGCTCCTACGAGCAGTACTTC.

The chain is built from TRBV7-8 and TRBJ1-1, with D possibly TRBD1 on 5 matching bases. The CDR3 is made up of 18 amino acids. CDR1 and CDR2 (germline): SGHVS, FQNEAQ. Trimming stripped 1 base from V and 4 bases from J, with 22 bases between. The CDR3: CASSLGAAGGGAGTEAFF. CDR3 nucleotides: TGTGCCAGCAGCTTAGGCGCGGCTGGGGGAGGGGCTGGCACTGAAGCTTTCTTT.

The chain links TRBV7-9 to TRBJ1-1; 9 nucleotides line up with TRBD1. The germline CDR1 and CDR2 sequences are SEHNR and FQNEAQ (reference sequence). The length of the CDR3 is 17 residues. Trimming cost V 5 bases and J 0 bases; bases outside gene matches: 10. CDR3 residues: CASSPRTGALMNTEAFF. As DNA, the CDR3 is TGTGCCAGCAGCCCCCGGACAGGGGCACTCATGAACACTGAAGCTTTCTTT.

The chain employs TRBV4-2 and TRBJ2-4; 9 bases align to TRBD1. Germline assignment: CDR1 LGHNA and CDR2 YNFKEQ. V trimming: 2 bases; J trimming: 6 bases; junction bases outside the gene matches: 11. This CDR3 contains 17 residues. The CDR3 DNA sequence: TGTGCCAGCAGCCAACCGTGGACAGGGGTGGATGGAAACATTCAGTACTTC. It codes for CASSQPWTGVDGNIQYF.

The chain has TRBV5-1 and TRBJ1-4; 11 bases fit TRBD1. Per germline, CDR1 SGHRS and CDR2 YFSETQ. Trimming removed 0 bases from V and 7 bases from J; junction bases left unmatched: 2. This CDR3 is 15 amino acids long. DNA for the CDR3: TGCGCCAGCAGCTTGGAGGGGACAGGGGGTGAAAAACTGTTTTTT. It specifies CASSLEGTGGEKLFF.

This rearrangement joins TRBV30 to TRBJ2-4; no clear D gene. The V end lost 5 bases, the J end lost 0 bases, and 20 bases lay between the germline ends. CDR1 and CDR2 from the germline V gene are GTSNPN and SVGIG (reference sequence). This CDR3 is 17 amino acids long. CDR3 in amino acids: CAWGRRELYLAKNIQYF. CDR3 sequence (DNA): TGTGCCTGGGGGCGCCGCGAGCTTTATCTAGCCAAAAACATTCAGTACTTC.

The chain carries TRBV10-1 and TRBJ2-4; 12 positions match TRBD2. Trimming at V came to 2 bases and at J to 8 bases, leaving 7 bases not matched to a gene. The germline V gene has CDR1 WNHNN and CDR2 SYGVQD (reference sequence). The CDR3 has 16 residues. The CDR3 DNA sequence: TGCGCCAGCAGTGAGGCGTCTAGCGGGAGGGGGGACATTCAGTACTTC. The encoded protein is CASSEASSGRGDIQYF.

The chain recombines TRBV10-3 with TRBJ1-4; 8 bases line up with TRBD1. The V gene's germline CDR1 is ENHRY and CDR2 SYGVKD. V lost 4 bases to trimming and J lost 7 bases; unmatched junction nucleotides: 11. The CDR3 covers 16 residues. The CDR3 DNA sequence: TGTGCCATCAGTGTTACACTCCAGGGGGCTAGTGAAAAACTGTTTTTT. Protein product: CAISVTLQGASEKLFF.

The chain couples TRBV6-5 to TRBJ1-3; D possibly corresponds to TRBD1 (5 bases). The CDR3 contains 15 residues. Germline loops: CDR1 MNHEY, CDR2 SVGAGI. V lost 4 bases to trimming and J lost 0 bases, with 10 bases between them. CDR3 sequence reads: CASSSTALSGNTIYF. CDR3 coding DNA: TGTGCCAGCAGTTCGACAGCGCTCTCTGGAAACACCATATATTTT.

The rearrangement uses TRBV4-1 and TRBJ2-7; weak D call: TRBD2 (5 bases). Germline V lookup: CDR1 MGHRA, CDR2 YSYEKL. The CDR3 covers 15 residues. Trimming cost V 4 bases and J 3 bases, with 16 bases left between them. CDR3 residues: CASSPLLGASYEQYF. The CDR3, as DNA: TGCGCCAGCAGCCCCTTACTAGGTGCCAGCTACGAGCAGTACTTC.